Listed here are 21 T cell receptor beta chains from one sample, sequenced in a study of a mutant IDH1 vaccine in newly diagnosed glioma. No antigens are known for them. The time point here: week 11, during vaccination. A 20-mer mutant IDH1 peptide at 300 ug was injected subcutaneously with topical imiquimod. TCRdb keeps only in-frame clones here, not all; method: immunoSEQ multiplex PCR. This sample has around 57,000 clones, with 89% found just once. Material: PBMCs, obtained from a glioma patient whose treatment included an IDH1 peptide vaccine. These receptors were taken from a man aged 40-55 years with glioma.

A few counts support this clone. V usage is TRBV5-4 and J usage is TRBJ1-3; 9 bases match TRBD1. V was pared by 4 bases and J by 3 bases, with 2 bases of the junction left unmatched. The germline V gene has CDR1 SGHNT and CDR2 YYREEE (reference sequence). CDR3 size: 14 residues. The CDR3 DNA reads as TGTGCCAGCAGCCCGGACAGGGGTGGAAACACCATATATTTT. Its translation is CASSPDRGGNTIYF.

This chain links TRBV29-1 with TRBJ2-7, with D perhaps given as TRBD1 or TRBD2 (6 bases each). This CDR3 has 13 amino acids. With 5 bases removed from V and 1 base from J, the gap between germline ends came to 12 bases. Germline V lookup: CDR1 SQVTM, CDR2 ANQGSEA. For the CDR3, the DNA is TGCAGCGTTACGGAGGGGGGATCCTACGAGCAGTACGTC. The encoded protein is CSVTEGGSYEQYV.

The chain combines TRBV29-1 with TRBJ1-1; the D is unclear. Germline V gives CDR1 SQVTM, CDR2 ANQGSEA. The CDR3 totals 10 residues. The V and J ends lost 4 bases and 3 bases respectively, with 3 bases between them. CDR3 sequence (DNA): TGCAGCGTTGGCGACACTGAAGCTTTCTTT. This codes for CSVGDTEAFF.

V is TRBV6-4 and J is TRBJ2-1; 8 nucleotides agree with TRBD1. CDR3 length: 16 amino acids. CDR1 and CDR2 (germline): MRHNA, SNTAGT. V shed 1 base, J shed 7 bases, and the junction held 9 bases outside the gene matches. This CDR3 reads CASSDLGGRGRNEQFF. The CDR3 DNA reads as TGTGCCAGCAGTGACTTGGGGGGCAGGGGGCGAAATGAGCAGTTCTTC.

The chain uses TRBV28 and TRBJ2-1; weak D call: TRBD1 (6 bases). The CDR3 covers 18 residues. Trimming left V 5 bases short and J 3 bases short, with 23 bases between. The germline V gene has CDR1 MDHEN and CDR2 SYDVKM. The CDR3 is CASSPTGTGTPGYNEQFF. The CDR3 DNA sequence: TGTGCCAGCAGTCCGACAGGAACCGGGACCCCGGGCTACAATGAGCAGTTCTTC.

J is TRBJ1-1 and V is TRBV9; 7 positions agree with TRBD1. The CDR3 covers 13 residues. V was pared by 3 bases and J by 4 bases, with 3 bases of the junction left unmatched. Germline assignment: CDR1 SGDLS and CDR2 YYNGEE. CDR3 DNA: TGTGCCAGCAGCGGAAACAGGGGCACTGAAGCTTTCTTT. This codes for CASSGNRGTEAFF.

The chain uses TRBV6-4 and TRBJ2-2; 8 bases line up with TRBD2. This CDR3 is built from 15 residues. J gave up 6 bases and V 6 bases, and 9 bases lay outside the gene matches. Germline loops: CDR1 MRHNA, CDR2 SNTAGT. The CDR3 loop reads CASSNTAGVAGELFF. The CDR3 DNA sequence: TGTGCCAGCAGCAACACAGCGGGGGTGGCCGGGGAGCTGTTTTTT.

The chain has TRBV28 and TRBJ2-7; D is uncertain. Germline CDR1 and CDR2: MDHEN and SYDVKM. Trimming stripped 5 bases from V and 3 bases from J, with 8 bases between. The CDR3 extends over 12 amino acids. The CDR3 DNA reads TGTGCCAGCAGTGGCAGTAACTACGAGCAGTACTTC. It is translated as CASSGSNYEQYF.

The chain employs TRBV7-2 and TRBJ2-1, with D perhaps given as TRBD1 or TRBD2 (5 bases each). The CDR3 sequence is 13 residues long. Germline CDR1 and CDR2: SGHTA and FQGNSA. Deletions cut 5 bases from V and 10 bases from J, with 15 bases between. CDR3: CASSDGTGQEQFF. CDR3 bases: TGTGCCAGCAGCGACGGGACGGGCCAGGAGCAGTTCTTC.

This clone has just one count. The V gene is TRBV15, the J gene TRBJ2-7; D may match TRBD1 or TRBD2 (5 bases each). Per the germline V gene, CDR1 is LNHNV and CDR2 is YYDKDF (reference sequence). The CDR3 totals 17 residues. V lost 0 bases and J 0 bases, leaving 15 bases between the germline ends. Here the CDR3 DNA reads TGTGCCACCAGCAGAGATCCTTGGGACGAAAGCTCCTACGAGCAGTACGTC. It is translated as CATSRDPWDESSYEQYV.

The rearrangement uses TRBV6-6 and TRBJ1-6; 7 nucleotides line up with TRBD1. Trimming at V came to 11 bases and at J to 6 bases, leaving 7 bases not matched to a gene. This CDR3 has 13 amino acids. Germline V gives CDR1 MNHNY, CDR2 SVGAGI (reference sequence). The CDR3 protein is CAHGQAFNSPLHF. The DNA for the CDR3 is TGTGCCCACGGACAGGCGTTTAATTCACCCCTCCACTTT.

The genes are TRBV2 and TRBJ1-4; D remains ambiguous. Germline V gives CDR1 SNHLY, CDR2 FYNNEI. Trimming cost V 3 bases and J 5 bases, with 4 bases left between them. CDR3 length: 12 residues. DNA for the CDR3: TGTGCCAGCAGTGACAGAAATGAAAAACTGTTTTTT. This gives the protein CASSDRNEKLFF.

The rearrangement links TRBV6-1 to TRBJ2-7; D possibly corresponds to TRBD1 (7 bases). The CDR3 is 15 amino acids. Trimming removed 4 bases at V and 6 bases at J, with 19 bases between. The V gene's germline CDR1 is MNHNS and CDR2 SASEGT. The CDR3: CASSATTRQGGEQYV. DNA of the CDR3: TGTGCCAGCAGTGCCACGACCCGACAGGGAGGCGAGCAGTACGTC.

This clone was seen more than once but under ten times. This chain links TRBV19 with TRBJ1-2, with D perhaps TRBD1 (6 bases). The CDR3 sequence is 14 residues long. Deletions cut 0 bases from V and 2 bases from J, with 7 bases between. Germline V gives CDR1 LNHDA, CDR2 SQIVND (reference sequence). The DNA for the CDR3 is TGTGCCAGTAGTATAGACCAGGGGAACTATGGCTACACCTTC. As protein: CASSIDQGNYGYTF.

The chain employs TRBV5-5 and TRBJ2-4; tentatively, D is TRBD1 (6 bases). The CDR3 loop spans 16 amino acids. CDR1 is SGHKS, CDR2 YYEKEE, per germline (reference sequence). V was trimmed by 3 bases and J by 5 bases, leaving 18 bases between them. The CDR3 loop reads CASSSVLIPGENIQYF. The CDR3 DNA sequence: TGTGCCAGCAGCTCCGTCCTAATACCAGGGGAAAACATTCAGTACTTC. The variable domain in full, completed from reference TRBV5-5 and TRBJ2-4, reads DAGVTQSPTHLIKTRGQQVTLRCSPISGHKSVSWYQQVLGQGPQFIFQYYEKEERGRGNFPDRFSARQFPNYSSELNVNALLLGDSALYLCASSSVLIPGENIQYFGAGTRLSVL.

J is TRBJ1-3 and V is TRBV19; D call uncertain. From germline, CDR1 is LNHDA and CDR2 SQIVND (reference sequence). The CDR3 covers 15 residues. Trimming shortened V by 4 bases and J by 1 base, and 11 bases separated the two germline ends. The CDR3 spells CASSTHDGSGNTIYF. CDR3 in DNA: TGTGCCAGTAGTACCCATGATGGATCTGGAAACACCATATATTTT.

The chain joins TRBV6-5 to TRBJ1-1; TRBD1 is a possible D gene (6 bases). CDR1 and CDR2 (germline): MNHEY, SVGAGI. Trimming took 6 bases from V and 3 from J, leaving 17 bases between them. The CDR3 has 15 amino acids. The CDR3 DNA reads TGTGCCAGCAGCAGTCAGGGAGGGGGGGACACTGAAGCTTTCTTT. Its protein is CASSSQGGGDTEAFF.

The CDR3 coding sequence is TGTGCCAGCAGTCGCCCAAAGACGGTAGTCGCCGGGGAGCTGTTTTTT. Amino acids: CASSRPKTVVAGELFF. The chain links TRBV28 to TRBJ2-2; the D is unclear. V dropped 5 bases and J dropped 6 bases, with 19 bases sitting between them. CDR3 length: 16 residues. The V gene's germline CDR1 is MDHEN and CDR2 SYDVKM.

The chain employs TRBV5-6 and TRBJ2-7, with D perhaps matching TRBD1 (5 bases). Germline V CDR1 and CDR2: SGHDT, YYEEEE. This CDR3 is built from 14 residues. The V gene lost 0 bases and the J gene lost 3 bases, with 10 bases spanning the gap. The CDR3 is CASSLVSDSYEQYF. In DNA, the CDR3 is TGTGCCAGCAGCTTGGTTTCAGACAGCTACGAGCAGTACTTC.

This rearrangement joins TRBV29-1 to TRBJ2-7; D might be TRBD1 or TRBD2, each matching 6 bases. CDR3 size: 21 residues. V was pared by 4 bases and J by 3 bases, with 37 bases between. In germline, CDR1 is SQVTM, CDR2 ANQGSEA. Written as DNA, the CDR3 is TGCAGCGTTGGGGGCCGCCGCCGGGTCGGGAGACAGGCCCCTGAGGGCTACGAGCAGTACGTC. The encoded protein is CSVGGRRRVGRQAPEGYEQYV.

The V gene is TRBV19, the J gene TRBJ2-5; 9 bases map to TRBD2. Matching the DNA end better, TRBJ2-7 makes the J call doubtful. The CDR3 covers 15 residues. CDR1 LNHDA and CDR2 SQIVND come from the germline V gene (reference sequence). CDR3 in amino acids: CASSATSGISYEQYF. CDR3 coding DNA: TGTGCCAGTAGTGCGACTAGCGGTATCTCCTACGAGCAGTACTTC.